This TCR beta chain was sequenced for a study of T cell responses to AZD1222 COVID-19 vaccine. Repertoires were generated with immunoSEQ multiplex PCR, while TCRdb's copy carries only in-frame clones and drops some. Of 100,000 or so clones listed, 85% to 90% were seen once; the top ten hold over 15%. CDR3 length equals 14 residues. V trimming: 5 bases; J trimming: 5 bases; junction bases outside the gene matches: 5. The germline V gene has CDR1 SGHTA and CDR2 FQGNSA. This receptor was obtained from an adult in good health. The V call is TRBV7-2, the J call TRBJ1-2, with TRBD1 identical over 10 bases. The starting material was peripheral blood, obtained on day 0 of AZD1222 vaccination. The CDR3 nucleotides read TGTGCCAGCAGCGTGAGACAGGGGGCGTATGGCTACACCTTC. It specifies CASSVRQGAYGYTF.